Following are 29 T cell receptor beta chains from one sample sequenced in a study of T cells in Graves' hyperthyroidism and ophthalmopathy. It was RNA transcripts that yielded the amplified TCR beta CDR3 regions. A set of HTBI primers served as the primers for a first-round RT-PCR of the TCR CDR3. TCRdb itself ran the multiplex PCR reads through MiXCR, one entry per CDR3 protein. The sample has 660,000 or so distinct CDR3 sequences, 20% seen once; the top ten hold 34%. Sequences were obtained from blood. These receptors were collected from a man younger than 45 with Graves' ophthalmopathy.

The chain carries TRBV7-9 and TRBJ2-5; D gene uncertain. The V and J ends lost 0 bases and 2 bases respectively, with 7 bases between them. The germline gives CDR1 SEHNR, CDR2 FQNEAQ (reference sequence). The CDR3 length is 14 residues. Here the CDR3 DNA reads TGTGCCAGCAGCTTAGCAGGGTTTCAAGAGACCCAGTACTTC. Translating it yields CASSLAGFQETQYF.

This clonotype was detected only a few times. The CDR3 bases are TGTGCCAGCAGGTCCCAGGGGGTGGTTGTTGAGCAGTTCTTC. Amino acid sequence: CASRSQGVVVEQFF. The genes are TRBV28 and TRBJ2-1; 7 nucleotides line up with TRBD1. In germline, CDR1 is MDHEN, CDR2 SYDVKM. J lost 9 bases, V lost 6 bases, and 11 bases had no gene match. This CDR3 is built from 14 residues.

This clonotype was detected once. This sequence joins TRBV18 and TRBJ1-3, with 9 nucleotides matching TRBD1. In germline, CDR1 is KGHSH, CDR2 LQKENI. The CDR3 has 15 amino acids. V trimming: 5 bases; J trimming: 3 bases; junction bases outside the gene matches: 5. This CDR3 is CASSRTGVVGNTIYF. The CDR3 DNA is TGTGCCAGCTCAAGGACAGGGGTTGTTGGAAACACCATATATTTT.

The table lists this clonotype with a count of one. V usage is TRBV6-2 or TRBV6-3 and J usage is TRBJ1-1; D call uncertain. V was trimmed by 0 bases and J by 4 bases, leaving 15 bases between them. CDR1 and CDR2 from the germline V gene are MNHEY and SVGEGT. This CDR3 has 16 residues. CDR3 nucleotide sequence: TGTGCCAGCAGTTACTCTCCCGGCACGGCGGGCACTGAAGCTTTCTTT. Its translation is CASSYSPGTAGTEAFF.

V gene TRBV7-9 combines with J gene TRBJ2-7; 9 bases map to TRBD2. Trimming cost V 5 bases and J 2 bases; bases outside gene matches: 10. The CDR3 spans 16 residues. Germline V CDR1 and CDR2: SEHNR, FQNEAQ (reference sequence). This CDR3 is CASSPQGTSRPYEQYF. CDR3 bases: TGTGCCAGCAGCCCTCAAGGGACTAGCCGACCCTACGAGCAGTACTTC.

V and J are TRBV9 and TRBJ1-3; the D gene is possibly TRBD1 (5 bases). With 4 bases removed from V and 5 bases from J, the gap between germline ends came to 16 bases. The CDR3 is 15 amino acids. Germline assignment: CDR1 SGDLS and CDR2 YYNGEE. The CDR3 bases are TGTGCCAGCAGCCCCTCCGGGACGGCAAGAAACACCATATATTTT. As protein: CASSPSGTARNTIYF.

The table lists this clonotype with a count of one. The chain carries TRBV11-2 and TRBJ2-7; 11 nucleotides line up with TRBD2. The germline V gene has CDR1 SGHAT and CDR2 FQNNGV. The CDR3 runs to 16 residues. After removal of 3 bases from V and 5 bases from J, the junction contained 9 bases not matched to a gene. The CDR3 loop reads CASSLGTSGSSNEQYF. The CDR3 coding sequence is TGTGCCAGCAGCTTGGGGACTAGCGGAAGTAGTAACGAGCAGTACTTC.

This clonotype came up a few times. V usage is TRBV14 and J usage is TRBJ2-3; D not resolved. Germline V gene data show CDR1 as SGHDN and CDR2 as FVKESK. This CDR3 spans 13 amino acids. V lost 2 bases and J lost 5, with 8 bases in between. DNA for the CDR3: TGTGCCAGCAGCCAATCTACGGTAGATACGCAGTATTTT. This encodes CASSQSTVDTQYF.

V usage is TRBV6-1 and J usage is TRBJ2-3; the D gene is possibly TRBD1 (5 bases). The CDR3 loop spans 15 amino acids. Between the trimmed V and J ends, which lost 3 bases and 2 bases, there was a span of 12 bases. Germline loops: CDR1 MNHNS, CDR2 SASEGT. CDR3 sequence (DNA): TGTGCCAGCAGTGAGGGTCAGGGAATCACAGATACGCAGTATTTT. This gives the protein CASSEGQGITDTQYF.

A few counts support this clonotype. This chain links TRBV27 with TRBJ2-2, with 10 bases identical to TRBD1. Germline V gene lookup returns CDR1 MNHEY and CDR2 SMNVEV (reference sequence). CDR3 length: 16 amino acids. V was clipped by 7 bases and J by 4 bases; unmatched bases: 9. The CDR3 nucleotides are TGTGCCAGCAAAAGACAGGGGGCGATGAGCACCGGGGAGCTGTTTTTT. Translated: CASKRQGAMSTGELFF.

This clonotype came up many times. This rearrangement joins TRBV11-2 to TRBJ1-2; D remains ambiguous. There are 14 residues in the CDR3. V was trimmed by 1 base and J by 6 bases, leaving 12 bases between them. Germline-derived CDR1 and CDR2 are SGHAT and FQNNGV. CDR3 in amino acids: CASSLGSGLDGYTF. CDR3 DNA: TGTGCCAGCAGCTTAGGATCCGGGTTGGATGGCTACACCTTC. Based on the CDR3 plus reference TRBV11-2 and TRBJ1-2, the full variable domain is EAGVAQSPRYKIIEKRQSVAFWCNPISGHATLYWYQQILGQGPKLLIQFQNNGVVDDSQLPKDRFSAERLKGVDSTLKIQPAKLEDSAVYLCASSLGSGLDGYTFGSGTRLTVV.

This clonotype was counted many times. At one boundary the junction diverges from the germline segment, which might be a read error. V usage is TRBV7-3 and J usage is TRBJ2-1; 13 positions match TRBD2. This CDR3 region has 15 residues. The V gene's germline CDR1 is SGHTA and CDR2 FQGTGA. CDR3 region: CASSVTSGRAHEQFF. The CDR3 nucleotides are TGTGCCAGCAGCGTAACTAGCGGGAGGGCTCATGAGCAGTTCTTC. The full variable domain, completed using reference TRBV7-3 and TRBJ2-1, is GAGVSQTPSNKVTEKGKYVELRCDPISGHTALYWYRQSLGQGPEFLIYFQGTGAADDSGLPNDRFFAVRPEGSVSTLKIQRTERGDSAVYLCASSVTSGRAHEQFFGPGTRLTVL.

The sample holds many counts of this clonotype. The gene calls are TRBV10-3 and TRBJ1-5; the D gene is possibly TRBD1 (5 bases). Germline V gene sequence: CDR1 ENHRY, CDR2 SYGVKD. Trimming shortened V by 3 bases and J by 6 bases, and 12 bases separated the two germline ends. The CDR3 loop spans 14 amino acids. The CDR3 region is CAISDPREGQPQHF. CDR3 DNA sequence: TGTGCCATCAGTGATCCCAGGGAGGGTCAGCCCCAGCATTTT.

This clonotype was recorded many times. CDR3 in amino acids: CASSQEVGPTYEQYF. The CDR3 DNA reads as TGTGCCAGCAGCCAAGAGGTGGGACCTACCTACGAGCAGTACTTC. The chain joins TRBV3-1 to TRBJ2-7; D is perhaps TRBD1 or TRBD2 (5 bases each). With 0 bases removed from V and 2 bases from J, the gap between germline ends came to 11 bases. This CDR3 has 15 residues. Per the germline V gene, CDR1 is LGHDT and CDR2 is YNNKEL (reference sequence).

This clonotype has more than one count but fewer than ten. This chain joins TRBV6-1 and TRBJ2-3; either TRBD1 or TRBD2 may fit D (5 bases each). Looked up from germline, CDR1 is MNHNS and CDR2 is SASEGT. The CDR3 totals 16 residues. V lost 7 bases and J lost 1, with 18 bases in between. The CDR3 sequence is CASTRGVQARTDTQYF. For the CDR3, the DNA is TGTGCCAGCACCCGAGGGGTCCAAGCCCGCACAGATACGCAGTATTTT.

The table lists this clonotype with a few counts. The CDR3, as DNA: TGTGCCAGTAGAGGGACAGTTTATAGCAATCAGCCCCAGCATTTT. Translated, it gives CASRGTVYSNQPQHF. V usage is TRBV19 and J usage is TRBJ1-5; TRBD1 matches 7 bases. The CDR3 extends over 15 amino acids. V shed 6 bases and J 0 bases; nucleotides not matched to a gene: 5. Germline values: CDR1 LNHDA, CDR2 SQIVND (reference sequence).

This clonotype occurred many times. CDR3 protein: CASSLGVAGGDEQFF. The CDR3 coding sequence is TGTGCCAGCAGCTTAGGAGTAGCGGGAGGTGATGAGCAGTTCTTC. V usage is TRBV11-2 and J usage is TRBJ2-1; the match to TRBD2 covers 10 bases. Germline CDR1 SGHAT, CDR2 FQNNGV. V dropped 1 base and J dropped 8; count of bases not matched to a gene: 5. The CDR3 has 15 amino acids.

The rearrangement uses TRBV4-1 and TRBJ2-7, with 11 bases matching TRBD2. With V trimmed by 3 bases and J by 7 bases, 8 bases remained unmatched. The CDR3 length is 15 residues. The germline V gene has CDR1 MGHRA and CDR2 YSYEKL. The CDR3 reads CASSHPLAGAREQYF. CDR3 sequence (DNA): TGCGCCAGCAGCCACCCACTAGCGGGAGCTCGGGAGCAGTACTTC.

Here the CDR3 reads CASSLQGRGEAFF. In DNA form, the CDR3 reads TGTGCCAGCAGTCTCCAGGGACGAGGTGAAGCTTTCTTT. The V call is TRBV6-1, the J call TRBJ1-1; D is perhaps TRBD1 (5 bases). CDR1 and CDR2 (germline): MNHNS, SASEGT. The length of the CDR3 is 13 residues. V dropped 5 bases and J dropped 7 bases, with 14 bases sitting between them.

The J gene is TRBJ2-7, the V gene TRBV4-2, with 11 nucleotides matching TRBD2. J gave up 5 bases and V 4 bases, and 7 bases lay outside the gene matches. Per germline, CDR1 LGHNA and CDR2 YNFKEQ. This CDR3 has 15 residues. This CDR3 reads CASSPTSGSFNEQYF. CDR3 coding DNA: TGTGCCAGCAGCCCAACTAGCGGGAGTTTTAACGAGCAGTACTTC.

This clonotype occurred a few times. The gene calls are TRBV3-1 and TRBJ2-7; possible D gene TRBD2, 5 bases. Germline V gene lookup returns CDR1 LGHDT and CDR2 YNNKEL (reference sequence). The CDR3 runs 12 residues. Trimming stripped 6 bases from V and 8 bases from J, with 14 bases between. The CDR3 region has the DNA TGTGCCAGCAGTCCGGGTAGGGAGAAGCAGTACTTC. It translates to CASSPGREKQYF.

The CDR3: CASSLALTGTGELFF. CDR3 DNA: TGTGCCAGCAGCTTGGCCCTTACAGGAACCGGGGAGCTGTTTTTT. The J gene is TRBJ2-2, the V gene TRBV5-6, with D perhaps matching TRBD1 (5 bases). Germline-derived CDR1 and CDR2 are SGHDT and YYEEEE. V was shortened by 0 bases and J by 5 bases, with 11 bases between the two germline ends. The CDR3 extends over 15 amino acids.

In nucleotides, the CDR3 is TGTGCCAGCTCACCGACGACTAGTACTTACTATCCCGGGGAGCTGTTTTTT. It translates to CASSPTTSTYYPGELFF. J is TRBJ2-2 and V is TRBV18, with D perhaps matching TRBD2 (6 bases). The germline V gene has CDR1 KGHSH and CDR2 LQKENI. The V end lost 3 bases, the J end lost 6 bases, and 20 bases lay between the germline ends. This CDR3 has 17 residues.

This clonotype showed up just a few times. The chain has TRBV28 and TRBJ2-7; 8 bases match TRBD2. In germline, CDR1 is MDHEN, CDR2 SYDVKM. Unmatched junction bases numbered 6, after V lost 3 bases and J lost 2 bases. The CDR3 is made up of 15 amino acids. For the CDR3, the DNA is TGTGCCAGCAGTTTGCCCCTGCGGGGGGCCTACGAGCAGTACTTC. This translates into CASSLPLRGAYEQYF.

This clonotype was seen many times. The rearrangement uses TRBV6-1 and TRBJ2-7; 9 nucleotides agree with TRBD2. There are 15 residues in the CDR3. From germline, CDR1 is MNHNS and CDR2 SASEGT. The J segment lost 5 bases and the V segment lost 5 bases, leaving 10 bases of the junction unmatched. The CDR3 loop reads CASSYAGGRANEQYF. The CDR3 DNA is TGTGCCAGCAGTTATGCCGGCGGGAGGGCTAACGAGCAGTACTTC.

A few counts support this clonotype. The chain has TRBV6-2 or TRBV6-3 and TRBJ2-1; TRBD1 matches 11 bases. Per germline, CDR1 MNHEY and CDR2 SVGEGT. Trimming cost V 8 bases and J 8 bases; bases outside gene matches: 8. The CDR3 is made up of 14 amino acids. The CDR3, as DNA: TGTGCCAGCTTGGGACAGGGGGTGATCGATGAGCAGTTCTTC. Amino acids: CASLGQGVIDEQFF.

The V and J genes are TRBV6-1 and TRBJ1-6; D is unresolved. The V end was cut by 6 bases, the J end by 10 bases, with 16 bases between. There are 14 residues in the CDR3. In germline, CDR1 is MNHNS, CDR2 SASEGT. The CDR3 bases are TGTGCCAGCAGCCGAACGGCCGAGAAATCACCCCTCCACTTT. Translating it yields CASSRTAEKSPLHF.

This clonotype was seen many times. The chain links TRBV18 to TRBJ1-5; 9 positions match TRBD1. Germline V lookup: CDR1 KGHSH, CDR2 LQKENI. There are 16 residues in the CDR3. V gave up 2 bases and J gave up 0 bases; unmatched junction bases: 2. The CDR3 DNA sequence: TGTGCCAGCTCACCAAGGGACAGGGATAGCAATCAGCCCCAGCATTTT. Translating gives CASSPRDRDSNQPQHF.

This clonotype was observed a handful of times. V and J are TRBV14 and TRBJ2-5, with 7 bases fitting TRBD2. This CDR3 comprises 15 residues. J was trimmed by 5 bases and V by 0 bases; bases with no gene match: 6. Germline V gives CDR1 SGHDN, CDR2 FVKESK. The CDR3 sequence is CASSQEGGAWETQYF. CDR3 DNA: TGTGCCAGCAGCCAAGAGGGAGGGGCTTGGGAGACCCAGTACTTC.